This T cell receptor (beta chain) appears in the sequencing data of a study of blood T cell repertoires in COVID-19 (TCRdb year 2020). Looking at the study overall: Collaborator samples came from the United States, Italy and Spain and covered acute and convalescent phases of COVID-19. The prospective study material was composed of cDNA or gDNA derived from T cells, B-cell-depleted T cells, or PBMCs. Subjects who had been exposed to COVID-19, were actively infected with it, or had recovered from it provided the deeply sampled blood TCRbeta repertoires that made up the dataset. A freely available public database, intended as a resource for researchers studying the immune response to SARS-CoV-2, is where the repertoires were released. The samples were drawn from the first 160 participants of the ongoing ImmuneRACE study and from roughly 1,300 subjects provided by 6 global collaborators. Sample metadata almost always included a de-identified subject ID, COVID-19 status, age in years and sex. Where available, HLA class I and class II types were obtained from metadata supplied by the sample provider rather than from assay-based typing.

In Seattle, one collaborating source enrolled patients while the infection was active and tracked those patients longitudinally over the course of disease. Collaborating institutions collected whole blood in K2EDTA tubes following their own protocols. For TCRbeta analysis, collaborators shipped samples in one of three forms: frozen whole blood, isolated PBMCs, or DNA extracted from either of those sample types. Of note for this clone: Its specific antigen is unknown. The record has no base qualities; no much larger clone is one base away.

TCRbeta CDR3 regions were amplified from genomic DNA using the immunoSEQ Assay, a bias-controlled multiplex PCR. In the original analysis: Within the assay, amplification of reference gene primers was used to estimate how many nucleated cells each sample contained. To quantify the absolute abundance of each unique TCRbeta CDR3 rearrangement, sequence reads were collapsed and filtered. Productive Simpson clonality was computed per sample as the square root of Simpson's diversity index over productive rearrangements. TCRdb stores this immuneACCESS table with in-frame sequences only. Part of the clones is absent; in the studies checked, under half of the shortfall reflects unresolved V genes, and no reason is known for the rest. V and J calls plus clone size are reproduced from that table; the DNA served to infer D and trimming. The sample records 380,000 or so clones, less than 90% of which are singletons. In total, the top ten clones hold 7% to 7.5% of the sample.

The CDR1 and CDR2 encoded by the germline V gene (reference sequence) are SEHNR and FQNEAQ. The CDR3 contains 14 residues, cysteine and phenylalanine counted. Left in the record is the CDR3 DNA by itself, 42 bases read in frame from the first base. V sheds 5 bases and J sheds 2 bases, leaving 10 bases between their ends. Points the paper makes about the study in general: How much clinical and demographic metadata was included differed by source and by participant, and the metadata was provided uncurated.

The rearranged chain carries TRBV7-9 and TRBJ1-3; the D segment cannot be called with confidence. The clonotype was recovered from a woman aged 55 to 70 with COVID-19, enrolled during active disease. Specimen: peripheral blood. The DNA sequence is as follows: TGTGCCAGCAGCCCGACAAGGCCTGGAAACACCATATATTTT. It translates as CASSPTRPGNTIYF.